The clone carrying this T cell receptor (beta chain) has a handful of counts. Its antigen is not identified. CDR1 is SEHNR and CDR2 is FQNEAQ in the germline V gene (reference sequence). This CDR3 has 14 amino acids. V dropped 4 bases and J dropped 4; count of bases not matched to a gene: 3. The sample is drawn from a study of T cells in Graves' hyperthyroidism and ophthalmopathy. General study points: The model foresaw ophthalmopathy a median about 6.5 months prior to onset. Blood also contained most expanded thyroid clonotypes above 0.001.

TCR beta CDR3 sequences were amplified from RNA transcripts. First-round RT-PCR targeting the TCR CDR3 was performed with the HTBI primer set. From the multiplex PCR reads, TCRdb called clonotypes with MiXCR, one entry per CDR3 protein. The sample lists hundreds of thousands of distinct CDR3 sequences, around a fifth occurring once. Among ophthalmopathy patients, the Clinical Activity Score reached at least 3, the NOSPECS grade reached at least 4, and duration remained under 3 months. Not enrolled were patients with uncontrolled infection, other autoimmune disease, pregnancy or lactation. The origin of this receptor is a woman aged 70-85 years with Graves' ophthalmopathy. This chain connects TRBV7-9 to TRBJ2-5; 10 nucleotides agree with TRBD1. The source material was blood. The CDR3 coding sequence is TGTGCCAGCAGCTCGGACAGGGGGTTAGAGACCCAGTACTTC. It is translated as CASSSDRGLETQYF.